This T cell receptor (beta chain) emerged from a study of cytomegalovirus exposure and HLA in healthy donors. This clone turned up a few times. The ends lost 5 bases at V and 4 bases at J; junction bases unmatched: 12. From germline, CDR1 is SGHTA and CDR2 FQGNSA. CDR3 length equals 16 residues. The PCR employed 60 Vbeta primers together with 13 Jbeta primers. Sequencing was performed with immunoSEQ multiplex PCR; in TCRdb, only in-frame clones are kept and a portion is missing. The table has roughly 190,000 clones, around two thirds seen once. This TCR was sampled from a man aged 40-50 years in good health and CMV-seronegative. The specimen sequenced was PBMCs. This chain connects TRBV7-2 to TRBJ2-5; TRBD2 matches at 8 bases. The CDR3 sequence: CASSQRVGAGVETQYF. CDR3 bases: TGTGCCAGCAGCCAACGGGTGGGAGCGGGGGTAGAGACCCAGTACTTC.